This T cell receptor beta chain was identified in a study of T-cell memory formation after mild COVID-19. TCR alpha and TCR beta cDNA libraries with sample barcodes and UMIs came from 5'RACE using constant-segment primers. TCRdb ran MiXCR on the 5' RACE reads and lists one entry per CDR3 protein. The repertoire includes under 700,000 distinct CDR3 sequences, over 20% of them detected once, and under 15% sits in the top ten. CDR1 LGHNA and CDR2 YSLEER come from the germline V gene. CDR3 length equals 13 residues. Trimming pared 1 base from V and 3 bases from J, leaving 5 bases between. In this sample, this clonotype turned up a few times.

The TCR sequence derives from an adult woman who had mild COVID-19 (a few samples of this study predate the infection). Cell type and time point are not known. The sample consisted of PBMCs or a T cell subset sorted from them (not recorded which). The rearrangement joins TRBV4-3 to TRBJ2-3; D is unclear. The CDR3 loop reads CASSQVPTDTQYF. The CDR3 DNA sequence: TGCGCCAGCAGCCAAGTCCCGACAGATACGCAGTATTTT.